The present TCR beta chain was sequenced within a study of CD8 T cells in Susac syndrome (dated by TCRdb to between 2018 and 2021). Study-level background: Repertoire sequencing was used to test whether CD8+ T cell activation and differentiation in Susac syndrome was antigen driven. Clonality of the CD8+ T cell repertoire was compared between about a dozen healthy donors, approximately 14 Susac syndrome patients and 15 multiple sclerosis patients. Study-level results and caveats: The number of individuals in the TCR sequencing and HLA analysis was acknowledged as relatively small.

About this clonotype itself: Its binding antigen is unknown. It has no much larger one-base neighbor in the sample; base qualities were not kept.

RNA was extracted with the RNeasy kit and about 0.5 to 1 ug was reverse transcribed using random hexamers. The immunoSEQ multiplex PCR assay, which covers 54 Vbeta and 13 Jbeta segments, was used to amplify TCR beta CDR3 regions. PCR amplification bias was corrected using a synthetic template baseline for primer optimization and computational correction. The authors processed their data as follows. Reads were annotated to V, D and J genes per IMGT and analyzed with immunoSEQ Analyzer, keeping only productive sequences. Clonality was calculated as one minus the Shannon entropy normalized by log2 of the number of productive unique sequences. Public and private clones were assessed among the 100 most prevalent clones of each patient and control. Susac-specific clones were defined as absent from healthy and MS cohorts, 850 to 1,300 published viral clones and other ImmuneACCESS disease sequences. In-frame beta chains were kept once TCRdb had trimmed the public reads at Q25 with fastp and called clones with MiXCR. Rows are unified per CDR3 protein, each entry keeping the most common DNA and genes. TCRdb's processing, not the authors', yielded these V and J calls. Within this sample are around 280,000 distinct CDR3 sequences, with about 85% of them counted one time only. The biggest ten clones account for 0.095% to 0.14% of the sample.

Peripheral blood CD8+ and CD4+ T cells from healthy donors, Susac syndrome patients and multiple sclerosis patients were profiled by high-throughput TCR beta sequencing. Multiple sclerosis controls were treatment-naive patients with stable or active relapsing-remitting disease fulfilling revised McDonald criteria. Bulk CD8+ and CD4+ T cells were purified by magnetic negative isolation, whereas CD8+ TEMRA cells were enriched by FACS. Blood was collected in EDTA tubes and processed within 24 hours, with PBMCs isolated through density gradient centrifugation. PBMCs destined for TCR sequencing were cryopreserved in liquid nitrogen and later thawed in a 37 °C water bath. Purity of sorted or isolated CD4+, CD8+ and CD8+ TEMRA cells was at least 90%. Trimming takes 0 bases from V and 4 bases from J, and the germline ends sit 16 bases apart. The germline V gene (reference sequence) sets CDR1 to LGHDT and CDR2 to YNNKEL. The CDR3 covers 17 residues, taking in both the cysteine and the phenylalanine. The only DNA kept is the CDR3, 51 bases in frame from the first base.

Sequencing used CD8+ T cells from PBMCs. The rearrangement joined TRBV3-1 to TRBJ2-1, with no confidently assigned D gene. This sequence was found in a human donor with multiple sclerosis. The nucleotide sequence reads TGTGCCAGCAGCCAAGATCCCACTTACGCTACTTACAATGAGCAGTTCTTC. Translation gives CASSQDPTYATYNEQFF.